These 2 T cell receptor beta chains came from one sample sequenced in a study of neoadjuvant nivolumab and ipilimumab in lung cancer (dated by TCRdb to the early 2020s). The time point label of this sample denotes: pretherapy, before neoadjuvant immune checkpoint inhibitors. Library generation was performed with the immunoSEQ multiplex PCR assay. In its TCRdb copy, this immuneACCESS table keeps in-frame sequences only and misses some clones. Where compared with another copy, unresolved V genes explain less than half of these, and the others have no known cause. For this sample the table gives 20,000 to 25,000 clones, of which roughly 84% were detected only once. The ten biggest clones cover about 23% of the sample. Here the sequenced sample was peripheral blood, taken before neoadjuvant nivolumab, alone or with ipilimumab. These receptors came from an adult with non-small cell lung cancer.

The chain joins TRBV18 to TRBJ2-6; D gene ambiguous. CDR1 and CDR2 (germline): KGHSH, LQKENI. Trimming took 2 bases from V and 2 from J, leaving 7 bases between them. CDR3 length equals 15 residues. The CDR3 region has the DNA TGTGCCAGCTCACCAATAAATACTGGGGCCAACGTCCTGACTTTC. It translates to CASSPINTGANVLTF.

The chain couples TRBV4-3 to TRBJ1-1; D is uncertain. Germline assignment: CDR1 LGHNA and CDR2 YSLEER. Trimming removed 0 bases from V and 0 bases from J, with 5 bases in between. This CDR3 region has 14 residues. The CDR3 coding sequence is TGCGCCAGCAGCCAAGAGACACTGAACACTGAAGCTTTCTTT. Encoded protein: CASSQETLNTEAFF.